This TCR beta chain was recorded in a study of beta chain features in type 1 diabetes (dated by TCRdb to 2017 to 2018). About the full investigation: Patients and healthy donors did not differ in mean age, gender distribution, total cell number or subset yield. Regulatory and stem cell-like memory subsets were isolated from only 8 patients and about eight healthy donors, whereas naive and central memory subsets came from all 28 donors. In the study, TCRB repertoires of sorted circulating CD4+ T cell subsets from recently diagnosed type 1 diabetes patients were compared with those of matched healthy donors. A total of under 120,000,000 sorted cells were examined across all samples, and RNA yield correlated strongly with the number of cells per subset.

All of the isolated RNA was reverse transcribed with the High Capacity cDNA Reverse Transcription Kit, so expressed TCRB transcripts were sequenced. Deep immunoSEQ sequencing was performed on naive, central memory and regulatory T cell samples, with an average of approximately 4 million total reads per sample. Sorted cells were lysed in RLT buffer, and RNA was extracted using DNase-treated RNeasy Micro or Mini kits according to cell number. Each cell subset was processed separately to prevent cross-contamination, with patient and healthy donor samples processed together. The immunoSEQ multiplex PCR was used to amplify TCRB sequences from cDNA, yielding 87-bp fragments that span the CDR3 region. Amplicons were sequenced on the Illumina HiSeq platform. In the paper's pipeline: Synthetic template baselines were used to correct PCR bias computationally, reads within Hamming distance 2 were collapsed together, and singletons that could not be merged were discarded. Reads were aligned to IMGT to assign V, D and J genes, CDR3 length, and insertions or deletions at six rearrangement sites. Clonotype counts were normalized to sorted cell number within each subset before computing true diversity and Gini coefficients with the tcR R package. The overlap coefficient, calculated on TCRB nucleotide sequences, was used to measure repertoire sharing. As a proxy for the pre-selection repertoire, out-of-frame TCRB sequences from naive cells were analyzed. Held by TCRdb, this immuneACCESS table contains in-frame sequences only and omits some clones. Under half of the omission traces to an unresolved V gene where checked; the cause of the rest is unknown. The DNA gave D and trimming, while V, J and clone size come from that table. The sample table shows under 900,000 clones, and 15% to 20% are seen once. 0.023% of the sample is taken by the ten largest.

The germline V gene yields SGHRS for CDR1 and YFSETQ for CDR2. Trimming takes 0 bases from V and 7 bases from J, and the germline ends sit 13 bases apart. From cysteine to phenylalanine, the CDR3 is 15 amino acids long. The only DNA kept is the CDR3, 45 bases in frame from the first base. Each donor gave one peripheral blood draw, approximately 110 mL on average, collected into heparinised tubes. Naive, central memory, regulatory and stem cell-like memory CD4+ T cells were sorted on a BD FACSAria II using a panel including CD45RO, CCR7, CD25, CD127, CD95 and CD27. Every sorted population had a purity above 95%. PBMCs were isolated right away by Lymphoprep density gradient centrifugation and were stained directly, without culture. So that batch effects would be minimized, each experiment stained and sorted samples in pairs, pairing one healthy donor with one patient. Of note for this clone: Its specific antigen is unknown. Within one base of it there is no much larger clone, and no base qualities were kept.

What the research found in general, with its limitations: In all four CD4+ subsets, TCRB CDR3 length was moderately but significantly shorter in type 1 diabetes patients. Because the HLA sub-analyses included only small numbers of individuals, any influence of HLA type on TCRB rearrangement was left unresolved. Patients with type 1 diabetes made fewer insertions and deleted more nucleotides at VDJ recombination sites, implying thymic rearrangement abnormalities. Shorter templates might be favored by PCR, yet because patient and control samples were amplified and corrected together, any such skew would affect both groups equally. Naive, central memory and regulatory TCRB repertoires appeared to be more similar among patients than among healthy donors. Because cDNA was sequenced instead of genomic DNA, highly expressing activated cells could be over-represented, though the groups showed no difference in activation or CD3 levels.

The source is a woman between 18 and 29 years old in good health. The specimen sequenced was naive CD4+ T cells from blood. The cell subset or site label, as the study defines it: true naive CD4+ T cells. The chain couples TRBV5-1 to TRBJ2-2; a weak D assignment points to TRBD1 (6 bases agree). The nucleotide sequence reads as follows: TGCGCCAGCAGCTTGGCGAGACAGGCACTCGGGGAGCTGTTTTTT. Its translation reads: CASSLARQALGELFF.